Below are 31 T cell receptor beta chains sequenced from a single sample in a study of blood T cells in healthy people across ages. A second PCR, run for about 7 to 11 cycles, used a sample-barcoded 5' primer plus a J-beta primer mix. Each CDR3 protein gets one entry after TCRdb re-called the 5' RACE reads with MiXCR. The sample lists approximately 1.5 million distinct CDR3 sequences, about 35% occurring once. Specimen: blood. Receptors originate from a woman aged 25 to 39 in good health.

This clonotype has just one count. This sequence joins TRBV5-1 and TRBJ2-6; D is unresolved. The CDR3 consists of 16 residues. Germline loops: CDR1 SGHRS, CDR2 YFSETQ. The V and J ends lost 1 base and 4 bases respectively, with 12 bases between them. The CDR3 coding sequence is TGCGCCAGCAGCTTGACAAGGGCTGACGGGGCCAACGTCCTGACTTTC. It yields the protein CASSLTRADGANVLTF.

The rearrangement uses TRBV6-1 and TRBJ1-5, with D maybe TRBD1 (5 bases). The CDR3 extends over 16 amino acids. V gave up 0 bases and J gave up 5 bases, with 14 bases separating them. Germline V lookup: CDR1 MNHNS, CDR2 SASEGT. The CDR3 protein is CASSEAPLGLDQPQHF. For the CDR3, the DNA is TGTGCCAGCAGTGAAGCCCCCTTGGGGCTCGATCAGCCCCAGCATTTT.

The genes are TRBV7-9 and TRBJ1-2, with D unresolved. The CDR3 covers 18 residues. The germline V gene encodes CDR1 SEHNR and CDR2 FQNEAQ (reference sequence). V lost 5 bases and J lost 1, with 23 bases in between. For the CDR3, the DNA is TGTGCCAGCAGCCTAACCCAACCCCCTCGGGTAGTTAACTATGGCTACACCTTC. Amino acid sequence: CASSLTQPPRVVNYGYTF.

The chain uses TRBV28 and TRBJ2-1; D is tentatively TRBD1 or TRBD2 (5 bases each). The CDR3 runs to 15 residues. Trimming pared 5 bases from V and 4 bases from J, leaving 15 bases between. Germline CDR1 is MDHEN and CDR2 is SYDVKM. The CDR3 DNA reads TGTGCCAGCAGTCTCCGGGACGGCCAATACAATGAGCAGTTCTTC. It is translated as CASSLRDGQYNEQFF.

A word on this clonotype: Mismatch with germline at one junction end may stem from a read error. The rearrangement links TRBV5-5 to TRBJ2-6; D is unclear. Germline V lookup: CDR1 SGHKS, CDR2 YYEKEE (reference sequence). The CDR3 runs 14 residues. The CDR3 here is CTSSSRAGANVLTF. CDR3 coding DNA: TGTACCAGCAGCTCAAGAGCTGGGGCCAACGTCCTGACTTTC. Full variable domain (outside the CDR3, taken from reference TRBV5-5 and TRBJ2-6): DAGVTQSPTHLIKTRGQQVTLRCSPISGHKSVSWYQQVLGQGPQFIFQYYEKEERGRGNFPDRFSARQFPNYSSELNVNALLLGDSALYLCTSSSRAGANVLTFGAGSRLTVL.

Only a few counts were recorded for this clonotype. This chain links TRBV12-3 or TRBV12-4 with TRBJ2-7; TRBD2 matches at 7 bases. This CDR3 is 14 amino acids long. After removal of 8 bases from V and 3 bases from J, the junction contained 10 bases not matched to a gene. The CDR3 protein is CASHIGTTVYEQYF. CDR3 nucleotide sequence: TGTGCCAGCCATATCGGGACTACCGTCTACGAGCAGTACTTC.

About this clonotype: The junction and the germline gene differ at one end; a read error may be behind it. The chain carries TRBV27 and TRBJ2-2; D is uncertain. This CDR3 is built from 14 residues. Germline V gene data show CDR1 as MNHEY and CDR2 as SMNVEV (reference sequence). The CDR3 sequence: CASRPSPNTRELFF. The CDR3 DNA reads as TGTGCCAGCAGACCGAGTCCGAACACCCGGGAGCTGTTTTTT.

This clonotype appeared a single time. The rearrangement joins TRBV7-9 to TRBJ2-1, with 9 bases matching TRBD2. With V trimmed by 3 bases and J by 6 bases, 12 bases remained unmatched. The CDR3 totals 17 residues. Germline values: CDR1 SEHNR, CDR2 FQNEAQ (reference sequence). The CDR3 spells CASSLGAGGRLGNEQFF. The DNA of the CDR3 is TGTGCCAGCAGCTTGGGTGCGGGGGGGCGTTTGGGCAATGAGCAGTTCTTC.

This clonotype was seen a single time. This chain uses TRBV20-1 with TRBJ2-7, with D perhaps TRBD2 (5 bases). The DNA end favors TRBJ2-5, so the J call may be wrong. Germline-derived CDR1 and CDR2 are DFQATT and SNEGSKA (reference sequence). The CDR3 runs to 14 residues. The CDR3 region has the DNA TGCAGTGCGATAAACCGGGGTGTCGGGGAGACCCAGTACTTC. As protein: CSAINRGVGETQYF.

In its sample, this clonotype was seen a few times. The chain carries TRBV6-5 and TRBJ2-7, with D perhaps matching TRBD1 (6 bases). This CDR3 region has 14 residues. Germline-derived CDR1 and CDR2 are MNHEY and SVGAGI. V dropped 5 bases and J dropped 4 bases, with 15 bases sitting between them. The CDR3 DNA reads TGTGCCAGCAGTCCGACAGGTCCAACTTACGAGCAGTACTTC. Protein: CASSPTGPTYEQYF.

The chain recombines TRBV6-6 with TRBJ1-4; D uncertain. The CDR3 has 16 amino acids. Trimming took off 6 bases at V and 3 bases at J, with 17 bases between the two ends. Germline V gives CDR1 MNHNY, CDR2 SVGAGI (reference sequence). The CDR3 region is CASSSGEAAANEKLFF. CDR3 DNA: TGTGCCAGCAGCTCCGGGGAGGCAGCAGCTAATGAAAAACTGTTTTTT.

This clonotype is a singleton in its sample. The chain joins TRBV3-1 to TRBJ2-4; 16 nucleotides line up with TRBD2. The J call is in doubt because the DNA end fits TRBJ2-7 better. The CDR3 consists of 17 residues. Germline V gives CDR1 LGHDT, CDR2 YNNKEL (reference sequence). CDR3 protein: CASSPGTSGGVRDEQYF. DNA for the CDR3: TGTGCCAGCAGCCCGGGGACTAGCGGGGGGGTCCGGGACGAGCAGTACTTC.

The V gene is TRBV7-9, the J gene TRBJ2-5, with TRBD2 matching 8 bases. From germline, CDR1 is SEHNR and CDR2 FQNEAQ (reference sequence). V gave up 5 bases and J gave up 2 bases; unmatched junction bases: 4. CDR3 size: 14 residues. CDR3 amino acids: CASSALAVQETQYF. CDR3 DNA sequence: TGTGCCAGCAGCGCACTAGCGGTGCAAGAGACCCAGTACTTC.

The chain combines TRBV12-3 or TRBV12-4 with TRBJ2-5, with 13 nucleotides matching TRBD2. The DNA end is a closer match to TRBJ2-7, so the J assignment may be wrong. This CDR3 has 16 residues. The CDR3 DNA sequence: TGTGCCAGCAGTAGCGGACTAGCGGGAGTCGATTACGAGCAGTACTTC. Translated: CASSSGLAGVDYEQYF.

V usage is TRBV20-1 and J usage is TRBJ2-1; 7 bases match TRBD2. V dropped 6 bases and J dropped 8; count of bases not matched to a gene: 16. Germline values: CDR1 DFQATT, CDR2 SNEGSKA (reference sequence). CDR3 length equals 15 residues. The CDR3 region is CSARSGTTMLDEQFF. The CDR3 nucleotides are TGCAGTGCCCGGTCAGGGACTACAATGTTGGATGAGCAGTTCTTC.

This clonotype was seen repeatedly, ten times or more. This chain links TRBV9 with TRBJ2-7; possibly TRBD1 for D (5 bases). There are 13 residues in the CDR3. V shed 0 bases and J shed 6 bases, with 10 bases lying between them. CDR1 and CDR2 from the germline V gene are SGDLS and YYNGEE. Here the CDR3 DNA reads TGTGCCAGCAGCGTAGGTACAGGTCTCGAGCAGTACTTC. Translation gives CASSVGTGLEQYF.

This clonotype has more than one count but fewer than ten. V usage is TRBV5-5 and J usage is TRBJ1-2, with D perhaps matching TRBD1 (6 bases). The CDR3 totals 17 residues. Per germline, CDR1 SGHKS and CDR2 YYEKEE (reference sequence). The V end lost 4 bases, the J end lost 3 bases, and 22 bases lay between the germline ends. CDR3 sequence reads: CASSPERRGGDYYGYTF. The CDR3 DNA follows: TGTGCCAGCAGCCCCGAGAGGAGGGGGGGAGACTACTATGGCTACACCTTC.

The chain has TRBV5-1 and TRBJ2-7; D is perhaps TRBD1 (7 bases). The CDR3 spans 14 residues. V was shortened by 4 bases and J by 7 bases, with 18 bases between the two germline ends. Looked up from germline, CDR1 is SGHRS and CDR2 is YFSETQ. The DNA for the CDR3 is TGCGCCAGCAGCCTAGATACAGGGGCGGGGGAGCAGTACTTC. Its protein is CASSLDTGAGEQYF.

The V call is TRBV20-1, the J call TRBJ1-2; D is undetermined. Germline lookup yields CDR1 DFQATT and CDR2 SNEGSKA (reference sequence). The V and J ends lost 0 bases and 0 bases respectively, with 8 bases between them. The CDR3 spans 14 residues. The CDR3 here is CSARDRPSNYGYTF. The CDR3 nucleotides read TGCAGTGCTAGAGATAGGCCTTCTAACTATGGCTACACCTTC.

This clonotype was seen ten or more times. The chain couples TRBV12-3 or TRBV12-4 to TRBJ1-2, with 7 bases aligning to TRBD1. The CDR3 is made up of 13 amino acids. V shed 6 bases and J 6 bases; nucleotides not matched to a gene: 7. The DNA of the CDR3 is TGTGCCAGCAGCCGTGACAGGGTTGATGGCTACACCTTC. It codes for CASSRDRVDGYTF.

This chain links TRBV4-1 with TRBJ1-5; a weak D match, TRBD1 (5 bases). The V gene lost 4 bases and the J gene lost 5 bases, with 12 bases spanning the gap. Germline CDR1 reads MGHRA; CDR2 reads YSYEKL. The CDR3 totals 14 residues. CDR3 nucleotides: TGCGCCAGCAGCCCGGGGGTAGACGATCAGCCCCAGCATTTT. Protein sequence: CASSPGVDDQPQHF.

This clonotype turned up a few times. The rearrangement links TRBV5-1 to TRBJ2-7; D unresolved. CDR1 and CDR2 from the germline V gene are SGHRS and YFSETQ. Trimming removed 0 bases from V and 4 bases from J, with 11 bases in between. The CDR3 is made up of 14 amino acids. CDR3 residues: CASSLEGAAYEQYF. DNA of the CDR3: TGCGCCAGCAGCTTGGAGGGTGCGGCTTACGAGCAGTACTTC.

This clonotype was observed a handful of times. The V and J genes are TRBV4-1 and TRBJ2-7, with TRBD2 matching over 11 bases. The CDR3 is 16 residues long. Germline V gene data show CDR1 as MGHRA and CDR2 as YSYEKL. After removal of 4 bases from V and 0 bases from J, the junction contained 5 bases not matched to a gene. In DNA form, the CDR3 reads TGCGCCAGCAGCCTCACTAGCGGGGGTCTCTCCTACGAGCAGTACTTC. Protein product: CASSLTSGGLSYEQYF.

This clonotype was recorded a few times. A much larger clone lies a single base off, so this may be a read error. The chain links TRBV12-3 or TRBV12-4 to TRBJ2-7, with D unresolved. This CDR3 comprises 11 residues. The CDR3 spells CAGSLVNEQYF. In nucleotides, the CDR3 is TGTGCCGGCAGTTTGGTCAACGAGCAGTACTTC.

The chain joins TRBV9 to TRBJ1-4; D not resolved. Looked up from germline, CDR1 is SGDLS and CDR2 is YYNGEE. The CDR3 runs 15 residues. Deletions cut 0 bases from V and 8 bases from J, with 14 bases between. The CDR3 bases are TGTGCCAGCAGCGTAGGGTCCATCAGGCGGGAAAAACTGTTTTTT. It is translated as CASSVGSIRREKLFF.

This clonotype was counted a few times. The genes are TRBV20-1 and TRBJ2-1, with D tentatively TRBD2 (6 bases). Between the trimmed V and J ends, which lost 3 bases and 8 bases, there was a span of 11 bases. CDR3 length: 12 amino acids. Germline-derived CDR1 and CDR2 are DFQATT and SNEGSKA (reference sequence). Here the CDR3 reads CSARKAGDEQFF. The CDR3 DNA sequence: TGCAGTGCTAGGAAAGCGGGCGATGAGCAGTTCTTC.

Ten or more counts support this clonotype. This chain connects TRBV5-1 to TRBJ2-5; 9 bases agree with TRBD2. V trimming: 3 bases; J trimming: 5 bases; junction bases outside the gene matches: 8. Germline assignment: CDR1 SGHRS and CDR2 YFSETQ. The CDR3 length is 15 residues. The CDR3 sequence: CASSSSGTVDETQYF. The CDR3 DNA sequence: TGCGCCAGCAGCTCTAGCGGGACGGTGGATGAGACCCAGTACTTC.

This clonotype showed up just a few times. The chain carries TRBV9 and TRBJ2-1; 11 bases line up with TRBD2. The CDR3 length is 16 residues. Germline V gene sequence: CDR1 SGDLS, CDR2 YYNGEE. With V trimmed by 2 bases and J by 6 bases, 7 bases remained unmatched. CDR3 protein: CASSVGLAGGPNEQFF. CDR3 nucleotide sequence: TGTGCCAGCAGCGTGGGGTTAGCGGGGGGGCCCAATGAGCAGTTCTTC.

Note on this clonotype: The CDR3 does not end in the conserved phenylalanine or tryptophan, so this is likely a read error. The gene calls are TRBV20-1 and TRBJ2-1; 13 bases align to TRBD2. The CDR3 is made up of 15 amino acids. From germline, CDR1 is DFQATT and CDR2 SNEGSKA (reference sequence). V lost 3 bases and J lost 4; bases outside the gene matches: 3. In nucleotides, the CDR3 is TGCAGTGCTAGGCGGACTAGCGGGGGTTACAATGAGCAGTTCTCC. Translation: CSARRTSGGYNEQFS.

As DNA, the CDR3 is TGTGCCAGCAGGGCGACAGAGGGCACTGAAGCTTTCTTT. This codes for CASRATEGTEAFF. The chain uses TRBV12-3 or TRBV12-4 and TRBJ1-1; TRBD1 is a possible D gene (5 bases). The CDR3 length is 13 residues. V gave up 6 bases and J gave up 4 bases, with 12 bases separating them.

The chain recombines TRBV9 with TRBJ2-7, with D possibly being TRBD1 or TRBD2 (5 bases each). There are 13 residues in the CDR3. Trimming took off 3 bases at V and 5 bases at J, with 12 bases between the two ends. Germline loops: CDR1 SGDLS, CDR2 YYNGEE. As DNA, the CDR3 is TGTGCCAGCAGCGCCCCTGGGGACCACGAGCAGTACTTC. It is translated as CASSAPGDHEQYF.